A single sample gave rise to the 4 T cell receptor beta chains below, sequenced in a study of T cells in Graves' hyperthyroidism and ophthalmopathy. Using RNA transcripts as the source, TCR beta CDR3 regions were amplified. First-round RT-PCR of the TCR CDR3 relied on the HTBI primer set. TCRdb analysed the multiplex PCR reads with MiXCR anew, one entry per CDR3 protein. The sample has around 380,000 distinct CDR3 sequences; approximately 12% are singletons. Source material: blood. The receptor source for this set is a man aged 30 to 45 with Graves' hyperthyroidism that later progressed to Graves' ophthalmopathy.

This clonotype was detected a few times. The chain combines TRBV9 with TRBJ2-2, with D maybe TRBD2 (6 bases). The V gene lost 0 bases and the J gene lost 5 bases, with 11 bases spanning the gap. Germline V lookup: CDR1 SGDLS, CDR2 YYNGEE. This CDR3 contains 15 residues. CDR3 bases: TGTGCCAGCAGCGTAGGGTGGGAGGAAACCGGGGAGCTGTTTTTT. Its translation: CASSVGWEETGELFF.

This clonotype was seen a few times. The chain links TRBV7-3 to TRBJ2-1; 9 bases align to TRBD2. V lost 1 base to trimming and J lost 6 bases; unmatched junction nucleotides: 7. CDR1 SGHTA and CDR2 FQGTGA come from the germline V gene. The CDR3 covers 16 residues. As DNA, the CDR3 is TGTGCCAGCAGCTTAAGCGCCGCGGGGGGGTTCAATGAGCAGTTCTTC. It yields the protein CASSLSAAGGFNEQFF.

This clonotype has ten or more counts. This rearrangement joins TRBV9 to TRBJ2-3; possible D gene TRBD2, 6 bases. This CDR3 has 15 amino acids. V gave up 2 bases and J gave up 2 bases, with 12 bases separating them. CDR1 is SGDLS and CDR2 is YYNGEE in the germline V gene. The DNA for the CDR3 is TGTGCCAGCAGCGTTGACGGACTACCCACAGATACGCAGTATTTT. Translating it yields CASSVDGLPTDTQYF.

This clonotype was counted a few times. The rearrangement uses TRBV27 and TRBJ2-3; the D gene is possibly TRBD2 (7 bases). Per germline, CDR1 MNHEY and CDR2 SMNVEV (reference sequence). CDR3 size: 14 residues. V shed 7 bases and J shed 13 bases, with 24 bases lying between them. CDR3 amino acids: CASTRRGGQGKKYF. For the CDR3, the DNA is TGTGCCAGCACCCGGAGGGGGGGGCAGGGAAAAAAGTATTTT.